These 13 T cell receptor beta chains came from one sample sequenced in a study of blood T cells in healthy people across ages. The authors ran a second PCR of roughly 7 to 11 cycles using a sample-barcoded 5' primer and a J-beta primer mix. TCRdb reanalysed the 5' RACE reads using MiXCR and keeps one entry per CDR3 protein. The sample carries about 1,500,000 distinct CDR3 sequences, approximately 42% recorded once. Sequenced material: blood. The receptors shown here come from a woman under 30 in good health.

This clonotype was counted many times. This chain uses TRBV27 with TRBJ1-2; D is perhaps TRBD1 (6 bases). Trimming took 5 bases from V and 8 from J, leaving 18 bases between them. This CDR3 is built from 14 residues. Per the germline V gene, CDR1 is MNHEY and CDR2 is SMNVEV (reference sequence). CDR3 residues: CASSPGAISGGYTF. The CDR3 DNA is TGTGCCAGCAGTCCGGGGGCCATTTCGGGAGGCTACACCTTC.

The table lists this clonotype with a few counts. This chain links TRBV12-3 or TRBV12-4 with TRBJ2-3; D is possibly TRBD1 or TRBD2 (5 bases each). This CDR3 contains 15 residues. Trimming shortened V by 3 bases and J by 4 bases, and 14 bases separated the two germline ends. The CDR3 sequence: CASSLRAPGPDTQYF. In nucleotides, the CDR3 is TGTGCCAGCAGTTTGCGGGCTCCGGGGCCAGATACGCAGTATTTT.

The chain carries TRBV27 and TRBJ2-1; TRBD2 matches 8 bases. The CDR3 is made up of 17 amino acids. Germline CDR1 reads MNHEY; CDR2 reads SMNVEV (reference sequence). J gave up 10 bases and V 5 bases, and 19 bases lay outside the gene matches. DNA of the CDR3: TGTGCCAGCAGTAAAATCAGAGCCGGGACTAGTGTGTCCGAGCAGTTCTTC. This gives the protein CASSKIRAGTSVSEQFF.

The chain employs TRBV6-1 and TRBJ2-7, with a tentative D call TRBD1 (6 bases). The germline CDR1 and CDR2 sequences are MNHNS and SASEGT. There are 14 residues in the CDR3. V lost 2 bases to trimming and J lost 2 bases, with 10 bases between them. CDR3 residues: CASSEWGPTYEQYF. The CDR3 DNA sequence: TGTGCCAGCAGTGAATGGGGGCCTACCTACGAGCAGTACTTC.

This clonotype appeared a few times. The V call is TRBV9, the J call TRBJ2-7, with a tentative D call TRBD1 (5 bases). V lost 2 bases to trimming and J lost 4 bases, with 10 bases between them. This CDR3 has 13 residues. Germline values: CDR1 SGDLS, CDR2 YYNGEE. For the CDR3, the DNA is TGTGCCAGCAGCGTCGCCACAGGTTACGAGCAGTACTTC. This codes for CASSVATGYEQYF. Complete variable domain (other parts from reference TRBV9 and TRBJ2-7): DSGVTQTPKHLITATGQRVTLRCSPRSGDLSVYWYQQSLDQGLQFLIQYYNGEERAKGNILERFSAQQFPDLHSELNLSSLELGDSALYFCASSVATGYEQYFGPGTRLTVT.

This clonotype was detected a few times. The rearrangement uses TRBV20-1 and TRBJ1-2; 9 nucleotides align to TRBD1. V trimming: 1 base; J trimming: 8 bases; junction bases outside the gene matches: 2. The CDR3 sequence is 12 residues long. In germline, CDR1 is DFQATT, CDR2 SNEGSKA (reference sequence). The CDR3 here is CSARVGQGGYTF. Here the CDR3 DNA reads TGCAGTGCTAGAGTGGGACAGGGAGGCTACACCTTC.

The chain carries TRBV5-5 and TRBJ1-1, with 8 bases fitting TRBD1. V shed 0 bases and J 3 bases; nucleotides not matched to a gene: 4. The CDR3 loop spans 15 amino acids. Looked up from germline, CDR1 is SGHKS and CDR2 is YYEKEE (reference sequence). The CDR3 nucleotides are TGTGCCAGCAGCTTGGGCAGGGGGCGTGACACTGAAGCTTTCTTT. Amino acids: CASSLGRGRDTEAFF.

The DNA for the CDR3 is TGTGCCAGCAGCTTGTTCGGCAGCGGGGGGCGGGATGAGCAGTACTTC. Translated: CASSLFGSGGRDEQYF. The rearrangement joins TRBV5-5 to TRBJ2-5; 9 nucleotides match TRBD2. Germline V gene lookup returns CDR1 SGHKS and CDR2 YYEKEE (reference sequence). This CDR3 is built from 16 residues. V was pared by 1 base and J by 11 bases, with 15 bases of the junction left unmatched. Using reference TRBV5-5 and TRBJ2-5 for the parts outside the CDR3, the full variable domain is DAGVTQSPTHLIKTRGQQVTLRCSPISGHKSVSWYQQVLGQGPQFIFQYYEKEERGRGNFPDRFSARQFPNYSSELNVNALLLGDSALYLCASSLFGSGGRDEQYFGPGTRLLVL.

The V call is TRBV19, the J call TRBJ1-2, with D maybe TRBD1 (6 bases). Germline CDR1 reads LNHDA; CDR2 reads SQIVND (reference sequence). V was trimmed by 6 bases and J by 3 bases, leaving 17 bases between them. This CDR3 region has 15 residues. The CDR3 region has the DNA TGTGCCAGTAGCCCCCAATTAGGGGGAGACTATGGCTACACCTTC. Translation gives CASSPQLGGDYGYTF.

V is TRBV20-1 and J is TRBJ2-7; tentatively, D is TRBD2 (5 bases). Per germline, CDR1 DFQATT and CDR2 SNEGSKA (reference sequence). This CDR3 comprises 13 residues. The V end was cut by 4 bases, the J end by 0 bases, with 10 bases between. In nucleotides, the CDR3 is TGCAGTGCTATATCAGCGGACTCCTACGAGCAGTACTTC. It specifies CSAISADSYEQYF.

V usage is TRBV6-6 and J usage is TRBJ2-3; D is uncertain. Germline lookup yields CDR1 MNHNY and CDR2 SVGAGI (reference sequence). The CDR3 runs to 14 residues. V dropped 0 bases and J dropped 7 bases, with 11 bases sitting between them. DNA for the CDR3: TGTGCCAGCAGTTACTCGACCGCCCAGAATACGCAGTATTTT. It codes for CASSYSTAQNTQYF.

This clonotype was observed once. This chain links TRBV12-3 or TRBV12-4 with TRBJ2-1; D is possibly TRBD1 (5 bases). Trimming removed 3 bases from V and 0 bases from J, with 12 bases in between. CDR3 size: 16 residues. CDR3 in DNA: TGTGCCAGCAGTTTTTGGACACCCGCCTCCTACAATGAGCAGTTCTTC. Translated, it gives CASSFWTPASYNEQFF.

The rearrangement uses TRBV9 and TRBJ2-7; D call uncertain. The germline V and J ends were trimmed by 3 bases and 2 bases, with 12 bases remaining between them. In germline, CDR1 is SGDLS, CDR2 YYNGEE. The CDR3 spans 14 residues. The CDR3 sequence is CASSAAARAYEQYF. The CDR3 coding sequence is TGTGCCAGCAGCGCCGCAGCCCGGGCCTACGAGCAGTACTTC.